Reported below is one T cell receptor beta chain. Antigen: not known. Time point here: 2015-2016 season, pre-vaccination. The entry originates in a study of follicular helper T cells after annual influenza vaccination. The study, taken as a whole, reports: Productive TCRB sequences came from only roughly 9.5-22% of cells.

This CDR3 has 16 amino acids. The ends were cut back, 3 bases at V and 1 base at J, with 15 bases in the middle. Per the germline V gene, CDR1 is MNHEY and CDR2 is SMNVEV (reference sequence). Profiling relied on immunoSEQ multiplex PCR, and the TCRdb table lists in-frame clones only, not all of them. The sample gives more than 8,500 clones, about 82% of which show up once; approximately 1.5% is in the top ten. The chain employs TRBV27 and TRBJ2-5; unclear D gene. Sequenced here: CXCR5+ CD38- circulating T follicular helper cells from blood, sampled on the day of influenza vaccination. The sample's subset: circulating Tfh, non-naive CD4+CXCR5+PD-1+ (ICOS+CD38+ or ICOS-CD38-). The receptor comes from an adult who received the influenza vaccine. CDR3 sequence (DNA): TGTGCCAGCAGTTTTTCGTCGGCCGGAACCCAAGAGACCCAGTACTTC. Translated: CASSFSSAGTQETQYF.